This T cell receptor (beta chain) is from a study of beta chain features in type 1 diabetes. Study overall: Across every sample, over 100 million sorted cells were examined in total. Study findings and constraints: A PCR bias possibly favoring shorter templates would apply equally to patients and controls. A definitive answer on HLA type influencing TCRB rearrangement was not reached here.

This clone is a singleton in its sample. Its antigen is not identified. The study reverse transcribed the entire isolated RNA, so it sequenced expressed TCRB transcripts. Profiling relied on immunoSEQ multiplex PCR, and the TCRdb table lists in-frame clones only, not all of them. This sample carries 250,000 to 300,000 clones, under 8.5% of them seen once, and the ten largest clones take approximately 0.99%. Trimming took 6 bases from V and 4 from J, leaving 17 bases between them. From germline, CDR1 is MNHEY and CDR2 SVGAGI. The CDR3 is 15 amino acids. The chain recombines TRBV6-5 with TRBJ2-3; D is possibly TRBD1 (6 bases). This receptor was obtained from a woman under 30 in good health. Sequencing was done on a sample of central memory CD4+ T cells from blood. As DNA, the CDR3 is TGTGCCAGCAGAGGGTTAGGGCAGGGGTCAGATACGCAGTATTTT. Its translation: CASRGLGQGSDTQYF.